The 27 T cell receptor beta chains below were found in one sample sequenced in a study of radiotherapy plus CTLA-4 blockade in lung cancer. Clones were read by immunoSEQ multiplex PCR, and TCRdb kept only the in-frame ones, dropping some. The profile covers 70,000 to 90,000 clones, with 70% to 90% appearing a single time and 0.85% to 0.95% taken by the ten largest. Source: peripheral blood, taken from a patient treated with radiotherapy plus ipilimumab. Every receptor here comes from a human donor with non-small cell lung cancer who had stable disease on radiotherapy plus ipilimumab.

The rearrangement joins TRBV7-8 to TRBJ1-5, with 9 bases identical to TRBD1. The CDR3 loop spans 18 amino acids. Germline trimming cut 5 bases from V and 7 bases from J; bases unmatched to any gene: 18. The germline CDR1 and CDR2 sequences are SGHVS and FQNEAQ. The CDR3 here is CASSANQGRTGVRQPQHF. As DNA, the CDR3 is TGTGCCAGCAGCGCAAACCAGGGTCGGACAGGGGTGCGGCAGCCCCAGCATTTT.

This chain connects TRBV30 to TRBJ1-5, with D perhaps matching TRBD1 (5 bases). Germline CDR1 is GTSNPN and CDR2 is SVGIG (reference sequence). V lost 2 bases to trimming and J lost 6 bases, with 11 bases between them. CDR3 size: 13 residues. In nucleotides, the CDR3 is TGTGCCTGGAGTCCGGGGGTCTTTCAGCCCCAGCATTTT. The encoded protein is CAWSPGVFQPQHF. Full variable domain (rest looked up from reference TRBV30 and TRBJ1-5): SQTIHQWPATLVQPVGSPLSLECTVEGTSNPNLYWYRQAAGRGLQLLFYSVGIGQISSEVPQNLSASRPQDRQFILSSKKLLLSDSGFYLCAWSPGVFQPQHFGDGTRLSIL.

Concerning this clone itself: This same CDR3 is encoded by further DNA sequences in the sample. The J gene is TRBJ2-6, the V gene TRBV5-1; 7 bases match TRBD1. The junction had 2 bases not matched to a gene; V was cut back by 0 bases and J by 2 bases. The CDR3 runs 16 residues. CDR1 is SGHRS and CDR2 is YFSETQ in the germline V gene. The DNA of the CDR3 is TGCGCCAGCAGCTTGGGGCAGGGGGCTGGGGCCAACGTCCTGACTTTC. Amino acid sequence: CASSLGQGAGANVLTF.

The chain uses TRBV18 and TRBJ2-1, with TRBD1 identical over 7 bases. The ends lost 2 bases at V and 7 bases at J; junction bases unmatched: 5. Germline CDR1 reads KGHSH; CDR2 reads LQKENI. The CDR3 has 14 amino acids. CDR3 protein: CASSPWTQGNEQFF. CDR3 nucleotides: TGTGCCAGCTCACCATGGACACAGGGGAATGAGCAGTTCTTC.

This CDR3 reads CASSGQGAALEKLFF. CDR3 nucleotide sequence: TGTGCCAGCAGTGGTCAGGGGGCGGCTCTTGAAAAACTGTTTTTT. V usage is TRBV2 and J usage is TRBJ1-4, with 8 positions matching TRBD1. Germline V gives CDR1 SNHLY, CDR2 FYNNEI. With 4 bases clipped from V and 7 bases from J, the junction kept 8 bases outside the gene matches. The CDR3 length is 15 residues.

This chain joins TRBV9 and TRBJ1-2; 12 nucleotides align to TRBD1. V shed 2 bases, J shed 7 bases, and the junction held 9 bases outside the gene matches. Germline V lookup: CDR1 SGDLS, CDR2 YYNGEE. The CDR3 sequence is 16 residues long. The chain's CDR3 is CASSVNRDRGLFGYTF. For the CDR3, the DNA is TGTGCCAGCAGCGTGAACCGGGACAGGGGGCTGTTTGGCTACACCTTC.

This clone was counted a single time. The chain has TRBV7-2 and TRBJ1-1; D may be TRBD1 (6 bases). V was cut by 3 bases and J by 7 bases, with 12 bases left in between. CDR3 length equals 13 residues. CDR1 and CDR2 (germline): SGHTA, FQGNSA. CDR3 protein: CASSLGRTDEAFF. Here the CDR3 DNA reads TGTGCCAGCAGCTTGGGACGGACAGATGAAGCTTTCTTT.

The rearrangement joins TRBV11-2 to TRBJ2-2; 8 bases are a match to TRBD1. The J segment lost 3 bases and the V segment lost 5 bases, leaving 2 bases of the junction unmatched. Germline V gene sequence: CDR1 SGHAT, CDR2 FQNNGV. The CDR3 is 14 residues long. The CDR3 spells CASSPQGDTGELFF. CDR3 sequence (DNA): TGTGCCAGCAGCCCACAGGGGGACACCGGGGAGCTGTTTTTT.

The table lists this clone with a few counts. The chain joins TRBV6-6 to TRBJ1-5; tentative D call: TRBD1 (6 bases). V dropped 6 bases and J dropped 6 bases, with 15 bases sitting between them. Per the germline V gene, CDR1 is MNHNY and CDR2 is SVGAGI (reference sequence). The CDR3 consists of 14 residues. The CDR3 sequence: CASRDGGAGQPQHF. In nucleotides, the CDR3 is TGTGCCAGCAGAGACGGGGGGGCAGGTCAGCCCCAGCATTTT.

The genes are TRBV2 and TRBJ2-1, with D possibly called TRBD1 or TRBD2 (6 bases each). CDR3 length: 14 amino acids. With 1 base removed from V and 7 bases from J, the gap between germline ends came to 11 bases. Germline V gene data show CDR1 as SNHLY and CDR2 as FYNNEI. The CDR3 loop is CASSEGGGWNEQFF. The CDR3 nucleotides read TGTGCCAGCAGTGAAGGAGGGGGGTGGAATGAGCAGTTCTTC.

The CDR3 region has the DNA TGCAGCGTTGTCTCGGGACAGATGACGACTAACTATGGCTACACCTTC. Translated, it gives CSVVSGQMTTNYGYTF. The rearrangement uses TRBV29-1 and TRBJ1-2, with 7 bases matching TRBD1. The CDR3 loop spans 16 amino acids. J lost 0 bases, V lost 4 bases, and 11 bases had no gene match. The germline CDR1 and CDR2 sequences are SQVTM and ANQGSEA.

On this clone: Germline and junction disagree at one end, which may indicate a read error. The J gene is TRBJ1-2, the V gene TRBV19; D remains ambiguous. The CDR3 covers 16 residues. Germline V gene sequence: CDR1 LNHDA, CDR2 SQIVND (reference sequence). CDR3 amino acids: CAGSKRSAGNLDGYTF. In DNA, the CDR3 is TGTGCCGGTAGTAAAAGATCAGCAGGAAATCTGGATGGCTACACCTTC.

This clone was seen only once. The CDR3 DNA reads as TGTGCCAGCAGCCCTACCCTGGAGGGATGGGTAAGCACTGAAGCTTTCTTT. Translated: CASSPTLEGWVSTEAFF. The V call is TRBV7-3, the J call TRBJ1-1; D not certain. V was pared by 5 bases and J by 4 bases, with 23 bases between. The CDR3 covers 17 residues. In germline, CDR1 is SGHTA, CDR2 FQGTGA.

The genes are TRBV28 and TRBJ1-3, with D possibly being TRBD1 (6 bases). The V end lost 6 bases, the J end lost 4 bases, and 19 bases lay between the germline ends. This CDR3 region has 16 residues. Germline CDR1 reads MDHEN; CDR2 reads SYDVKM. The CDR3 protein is CASRPRGVRVGNTIYF. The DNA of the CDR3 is TGTGCCAGCAGGCCGAGGGGGGTACGGGTCGGAAACACCATATATTTT.

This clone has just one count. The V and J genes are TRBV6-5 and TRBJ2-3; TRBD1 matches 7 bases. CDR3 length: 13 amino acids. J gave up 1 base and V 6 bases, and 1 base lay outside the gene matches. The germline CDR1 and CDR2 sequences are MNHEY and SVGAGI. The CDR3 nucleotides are TGTGCCAGCAGCACAGGGGGCACAGATACGCAGTATTTT. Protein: CASSTGGTDTQYF.

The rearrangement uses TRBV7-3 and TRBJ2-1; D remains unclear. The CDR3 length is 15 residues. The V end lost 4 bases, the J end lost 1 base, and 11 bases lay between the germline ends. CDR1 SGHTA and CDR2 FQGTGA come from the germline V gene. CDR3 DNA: TGTGCCAGCAGCTCCCGGTTAAATTCCTACAATGAGCAGTTCTTC. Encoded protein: CASSSRLNSYNEQFF.

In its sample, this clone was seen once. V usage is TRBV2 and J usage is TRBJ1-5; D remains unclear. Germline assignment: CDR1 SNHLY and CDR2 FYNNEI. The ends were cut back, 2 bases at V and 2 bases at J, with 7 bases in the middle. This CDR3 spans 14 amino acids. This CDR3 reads CASSEHTGNQPQHF. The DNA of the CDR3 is TGTGCCAGCAGTGAACATACCGGCAATCAGCCCCAGCATTTT.

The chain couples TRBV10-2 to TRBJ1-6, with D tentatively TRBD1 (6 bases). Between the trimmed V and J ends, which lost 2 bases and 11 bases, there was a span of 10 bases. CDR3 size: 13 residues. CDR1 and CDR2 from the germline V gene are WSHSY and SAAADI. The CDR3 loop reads CASSENTGTPLHF. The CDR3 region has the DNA TGCGCCAGCAGTGAGAATACAGGGACACCCCTCCACTTT.

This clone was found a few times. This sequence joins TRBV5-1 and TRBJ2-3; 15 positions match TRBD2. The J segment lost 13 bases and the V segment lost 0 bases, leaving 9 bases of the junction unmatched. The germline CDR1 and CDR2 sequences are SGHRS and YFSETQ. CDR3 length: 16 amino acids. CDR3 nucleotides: TGCGCCAGCAGCTTGGGGACTAGCGGGGGGGACGACCCGGAGTATTTT. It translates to CASSLGTSGGDDPEYF.

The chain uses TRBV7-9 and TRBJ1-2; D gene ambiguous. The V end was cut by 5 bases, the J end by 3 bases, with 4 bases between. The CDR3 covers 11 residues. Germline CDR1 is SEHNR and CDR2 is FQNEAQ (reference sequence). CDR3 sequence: CASSQDYGYTF. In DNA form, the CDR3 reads TGTGCCAGCAGCCAAGACTATGGCTACACCTTC.

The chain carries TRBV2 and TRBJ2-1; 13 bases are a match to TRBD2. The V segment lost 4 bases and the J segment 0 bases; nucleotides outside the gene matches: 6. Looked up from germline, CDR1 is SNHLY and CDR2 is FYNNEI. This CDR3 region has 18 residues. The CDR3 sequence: CASSGGTSGASSYNEQFF. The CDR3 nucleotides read TGTGCCAGCAGTGGCGGGACTAGCGGGGCAAGCTCCTACAATGAGCAGTTCTTC.

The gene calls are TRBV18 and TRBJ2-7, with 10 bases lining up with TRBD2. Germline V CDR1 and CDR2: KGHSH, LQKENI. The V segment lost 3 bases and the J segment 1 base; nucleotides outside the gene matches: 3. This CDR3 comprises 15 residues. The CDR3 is CASSPSGGASYEQYF. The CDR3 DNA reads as TGTGCCAGCTCACCCAGCGGGGGGGCATCCTACGAGCAGTACTTC.

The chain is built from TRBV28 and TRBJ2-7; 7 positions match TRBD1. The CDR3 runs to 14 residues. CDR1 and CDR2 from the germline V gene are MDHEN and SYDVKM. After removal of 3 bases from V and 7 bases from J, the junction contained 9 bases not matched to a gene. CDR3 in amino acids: CASSFEGAAREQYF. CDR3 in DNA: TGTGCCAGCAGTTTCGAGGGGGCGGCGAGGGAGCAGTACTTC.

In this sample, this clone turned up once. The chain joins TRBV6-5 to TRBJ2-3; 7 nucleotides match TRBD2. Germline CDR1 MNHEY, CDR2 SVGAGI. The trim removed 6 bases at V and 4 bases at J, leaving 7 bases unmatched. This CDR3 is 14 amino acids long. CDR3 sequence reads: CASSPRLAADTQYF. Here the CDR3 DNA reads TGTGCCAGCAGCCCAAGACTAGCCGCAGATACGCAGTATTTT.

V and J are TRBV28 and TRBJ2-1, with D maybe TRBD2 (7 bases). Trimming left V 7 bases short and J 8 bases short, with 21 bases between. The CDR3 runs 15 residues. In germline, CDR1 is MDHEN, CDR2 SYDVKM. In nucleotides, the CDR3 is TGTGCCAGCACCCATTCCTACAGGGAGGGCGATGAGCAGTTCTTC. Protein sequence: CASTHSYREGDEQFF.

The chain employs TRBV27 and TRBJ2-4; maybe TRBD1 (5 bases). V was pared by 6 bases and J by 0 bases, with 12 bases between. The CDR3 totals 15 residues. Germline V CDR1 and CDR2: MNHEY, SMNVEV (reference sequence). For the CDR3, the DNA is TGTGCCAGCAGCCCGTTAACAGGAGCCAAAAACATTCAGTACTTC. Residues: CASSPLTGAKNIQYF.

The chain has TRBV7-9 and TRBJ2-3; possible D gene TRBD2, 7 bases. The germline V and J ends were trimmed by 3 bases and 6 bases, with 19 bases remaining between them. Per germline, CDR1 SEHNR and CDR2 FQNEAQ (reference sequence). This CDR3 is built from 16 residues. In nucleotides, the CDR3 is TGTGCCAGCAGCTTGGCGGGGGCCGTCTTGCGGGATACGCAGTATTTT. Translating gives CASSLAGAVLRDTQYF.